The source of this TCR beta chain is a study of blood T cell repertoires in COVID-19. Trimming took 4 bases from V and 2 from J, leaving 5 bases between them. Germline V gene data show CDR1 as SGHNT and CDR2 as YYREEE (reference sequence). CDR3 size: 12 residues. Study processing details: Reference gene primer amplification gave estimated nucleated cell counts. The assay was immunoSEQ multiplex PCR, and TCRdb's table has in-frame clones only and misses some. V and J calls plus clone size are reproduced from that table; the DNA served to infer D and trimming. The sample includes about 330,000 clones, roughly 89% seen only once; the top ten take around 8.9%.

This chain uses TRBV5-4 with TRBJ2-3, with D unresolved. Sequencing was carried out using peripheral blood. This receptor was taken from a young man with COVID-19, enrolled during active disease. The CDR3 region is CASSPFTDTQYF. The CDR3 DNA follows: TGTGCCAGCAGCCCGTTCACAGATACGCAGTATTTT. Variable domain in full (rest from reference TRBV5-4 and TRBJ2-3): ETGVTQSPTHLIKTRGQQVTLRCSSQSGHNTVSWYQQALGQGPQFIFQYYREEENGRGNFPPRFSGLQFPNYSSELNVNALELDDSALYLCASSPFTDTQYFGPGTRLTVL.